A single sample is the source of the 30 T cell receptor beta chains below, sequenced in a study of blood T cell repertoires in COVID-19. The table came from immunoSEQ multiplex PCR; TCRdb's copy has only in-frame clones and leaves some out. Of more than 95,000 clones in the sample, around 84% were seen once. Sequencing was done on a sample of peripheral blood. These receptors all come from a human donor in a cohort sampled during active COVID-19.

V is TRBV5-1 and J is TRBJ1-2; D is unclear. Germline-derived CDR1 and CDR2 are SGHRS and YFSETQ. The ends were cut back, 4 bases at V and 2 bases at J, with 9 bases in the middle. CDR3 length equals 13 residues. The DNA of the CDR3 is TGCGCCAGCAGCAACGACTTAAACTATGGCTACACCTTC. It yields the protein CASSNDLNYGYTF.

The chain joins TRBV7-9 to TRBJ2-7; D call uncertain. V shed 5 bases and J shed 4 bases, with 6 bases lying between them. This CDR3 is 11 amino acids long. The germline CDR1 and CDR2 sequences are SEHNR and FQNEAQ (reference sequence). Here the CDR3 DNA reads TGTGCCAGCAGCCCAGGTTACGAGCAGTACTTC. Protein product: CASSPGYEQYF.

This clone was observed a few times. The chain couples TRBV6-2 or TRBV6-3 to TRBJ1-2; D call uncertain. Trimming removed 6 bases from V and 8 bases from J, with 19 bases in between. Germline V lookup: CDR1 MNHEY, CDR2 SVGEGT. CDR3 length: 14 amino acids. CDR3 protein: CASSPGVPLSGYTF. The DNA of the CDR3 is TGTGCCAGCAGCCCCGGGGTCCCCTTATCCGGCTACACCTTC.

V is TRBV2 and J is TRBJ1-1, with 8 bases fitting TRBD1. There are 13 residues in the CDR3. V dropped 6 bases and J dropped 4; count of bases not matched to a gene: 4. The V gene's germline CDR1 is SNHLY and CDR2 FYNNEI. The CDR3 DNA follows: TGTGCCAGCAGACTCCAGGGGGCCACTGAAGCTTTCTTT. Residues: CASRLQGATEAFF.

The CDR3 DNA sequence: TGTGCCAGTAGTTCCGGACAGGGGGCCGGGACGTATGAAAAACTGTTTTTT. Translation gives CASSSGQGAGTYEKLFF. The V call is TRBV19, the J call TRBJ1-4; 11 bases match TRBD1. Germline values: CDR1 LNHDA, CDR2 SQIVND (reference sequence). This CDR3 contains 17 residues. V trimming: 5 bases; J trimming: 6 bases; junction bases outside the gene matches: 11.

The rearrangement links TRBV5-1 to TRBJ1-6; 7 bases map to TRBD1. V was clipped by 6 bases and J by 5 bases; unmatched bases: 5. The germline V gene has CDR1 SGHRS and CDR2 YFSETQ. This CDR3 contains 14 residues. The CDR3 reads CASTRGNDNSPLHF. The CDR3 DNA reads TGCGCCAGCACCAGGGGGAACGATAATTCACCCCTCCACTTT.

This chain uses TRBV19 with TRBJ1-2, with 7 bases aligning to TRBD1. The CDR3 is 16 amino acids. The trim removed 4 bases at V and 7 bases at J, leaving 15 bases unmatched. Germline CDR1 LNHDA, CDR2 SQIVND (reference sequence). Written as DNA, the CDR3 is TGTGCCAGTAGTACGACAGGGCCTGGACTATGGTCTGGCTACACCTTC. This translates into CASSTTGPGLWSGYTF.

As regards this clone: A read error may produce the germline difference seen at one junction end. Here the CDR3 reads CAISLSGTGMIF. CDR3 nucleotide sequence: TGTGCCATCAGCCTCTCCGGGACAGGGATGATCTTC. The chain carries TRBV10-3 and TRBJ2-1; 9 bases fit TRBD1. There are 12 residues in the CDR3. Germline V gene lookup returns CDR1 ENHRY and CDR2 SYGVKD.

The chain joins TRBV3-1 (or the pseudogene TRBV3-2) to TRBJ2-7; D not certain. The CDR3 spans 12 residues. The germline CDR1 and CDR2 sequences are LGHDT and YNNKEL (reference sequence). With 4 bases removed from V and 3 bases from J, the gap between germline ends came to 7 bases. The CDR3 spells CASSPRYYEQYF. CDR3 nucleotides: TGTGCCAGCAGCCCTCGTTACTACGAGCAGTACTTC.

The CDR3 sequence: CASSIDLLAGRGNTEAFF. Here the CDR3 DNA reads TGTGCCAGTAGTATAGATCTTTTGGCGGGGAGGGGGAACACTGAAGCTTTCTTT. The genes are TRBV19 and TRBJ1-1, with D possibly TRBD1 on 5 matching bases. The CDR3 is made up of 18 amino acids. Germline V gene lookup returns CDR1 LNHDA and CDR2 SQIVND (reference sequence). V was clipped by 0 bases and J by 1 base, with 18 bases between them.

With respect to this clone: Other DNA sequences within the sample encode an identical CDR3. This chain uses TRBV5-1 with TRBJ2-5, with 9 bases lining up with TRBD1. Trimming cost V 1 base and J 5 bases; bases outside gene matches: 3. CDR3 length: 14 residues. The germline gives CDR1 SGHRS, CDR2 YFSETQ. The CDR3 DNA sequence: TGCGCCAGCAGCTTGACAGGGGGCGGGGAGACCCAGTACTTC. This codes for CASSLTGGGETQYF.

The chain uses TRBV7-3 and TRBJ2-3; TRBD2 might be the D (6 bases). V was shortened by 6 bases and J by 2 bases, with 15 bases between the two germline ends. The germline CDR1 and CDR2 sequences are SGHTA and FQGTGA. This CDR3 is 15 amino acids long. CDR3 nucleotide sequence: TGTGCCAGCAGTGGGGGGACCGCTTCCACAGATACGCAGTATTTT. This translates into CASSGGTASTDTQYF.

The rearrangement links TRBV7-9 to TRBJ2-3; D unclear. Trimming removed 1 base at V and 6 bases at J, with 20 bases between. The CDR3 consists of 17 residues. The V gene's germline CDR1 is SEHNR and CDR2 FQNEAQ (reference sequence). This chain's CDR3 is CASSLGRSAMAGDTQYF. The DNA of the CDR3 is TGTGCCAGCAGCTTAGGAAGGAGCGCGATGGCTGGGGATACGCAGTATTTT. Variable domain in full (rest from reference TRBV7-9 and TRBJ2-3): DTGVSQNPRHKITKRGQNVTFRCDPISEHNRLYWYRQTLGQGPEFLTYFQNEAQLEKSRLLSDRFSAERPKGSFSTLEIQRTEQGDSAMYLCASSLGRSAMAGDTQYFGPGTRLTVL.

The V gene is TRBV5-1, the J gene TRBJ1-3; D is unclear. The germline CDR1 and CDR2 sequences are SGHRS and YFSETQ. Trimming cost V 4 bases and J 0 bases, with 8 bases left between them. CDR3 length: 14 residues. The chain's CDR3 is CASSHVGSGNTIYF. Written as DNA, the CDR3 is TGCGCCAGCAGCCACGTCGGCTCTGGAAACACCATATATTTT. The full variable domain, in which reference TRBV5-1 and TRBJ1-3 provide the parts outside the CDR3, is KAGVTQTPRYLIKTRGQQVTLSCSPISGHRSVSWYQQTPGQGLQFLFEYFSETQRNKGNFPGRFSGRQFSNSRSEMNVSTLELGDSALYLCASSHVGSGNTIYFGEGSWLTVV.

The rearrangement joins TRBV9 to TRBJ2-1; 9 bases agree with TRBD2. Per germline, CDR1 SGDLS and CDR2 YYNGEE. J lost 7 bases, V lost 0 bases, and 8 bases had no gene match. The CDR3 covers 16 residues. CDR3 DNA: TGTGCCAGCAGCGTAGGACTAGCGGTGGGGTTAAATGAGCAGTTCTTC. Residues: CASSVGLAVGLNEQFF.

The chain has TRBV18 and TRBJ1-1; 8 nucleotides match TRBD1. The CDR3 covers 19 residues. Losses at the gene ends were 3 bases for V and 3 bases for J; bases not matched to a gene: 18. Per germline, CDR1 KGHSH and CDR2 LQKENI. CDR3 protein: CASSPVWGRGREGDTEAFF. The CDR3 DNA follows: TGTGCCAGCTCACCTGTGTGGGGCAGGGGGCGGGAAGGAGACACTGAAGCTTTCTTT.

The chain employs TRBV5-5 and TRBJ1-6, with 7 nucleotides matching TRBD1. The CDR3 extends over 14 amino acids. Germline V lookup: CDR1 SGHKS, CDR2 YYEKEE (reference sequence). The V segment lost 1 base and the J segment 6 bases; nucleotides outside the gene matches: 1. The CDR3 bases are TGTGCCAGCAGCTTGAGACAGGGTAATTCACCCCTCCACTTT. Protein product: CASSLRQGNSPLHF. Full variable domain (missing parts from reference TRBV5-5 and TRBJ1-6): DAGVTQSPTHLIKTRGQQVTLRCSPISGHKSVSWYQQVLGQGPQFIFQYYEKEERGRGNFPDRFSARQFPNYSSELNVNALLLGDSALYLCASSLRQGNSPLHFGNGTRLTVT.

This chain joins TRBV30 and TRBJ1-2, with TRBD1 as a possible D gene (6 bases). This CDR3 is 13 amino acids long. Germline CDR1 reads GTSNPN; CDR2 reads SVGIG (reference sequence). V gave up 5 bases and J gave up 8 bases, with 18 bases separating them. The CDR3 coding sequence is TGTGCCTGGTCGCAGGGGCCCCCAGGAGGCTACACCTTC. Encoded protein: CAWSQGPPGGYTF. Drawing the rest from reference TRBV30 and TRBJ1-2, the complete variable domain is SQTIHQWPATLVQPVGSPLSLECTVEGTSNPNLYWYRQAAGRGLQLLFYSVGIGQISSEVPQNLSASRPQDRQFILSSKKLLLSDSGFYLCAWSQGPPGGYTFGSGTRLTVV.

This clone was seen a handful of times. The chain carries TRBV9 and TRBJ2-7; 10 bases align to TRBD1. The CDR3 is 15 amino acids. V lost 3 bases and J lost 3; bases outside the gene matches: 6. The germline V gene has CDR1 SGDLS and CDR2 YYNGEE. This chain's CDR3 is CASSAGQGGFYEQYF. DNA for the CDR3: TGTGCCAGCAGCGCTGGACAGGGGGGTTTCTACGAGCAGTACTTC.

The chain employs TRBV27 and TRBJ1-2; maybe TRBD1 (5 bases). Germline CDR1 MNHEY, CDR2 SMNVEV (reference sequence). The CDR3 is 12 residues long. Trimming cost V 5 bases and J 7 bases, with 11 bases left between them. The CDR3 loop reads CASSTRGVGYTF. In nucleotides, the CDR3 is TGTGCCAGCAGTACCCGGGGGGTTGGCTACACCTTC.

This clone was picked up one time. Its ends do not fully match the called genes, so a read error is possible. The chain has TRBV11-1 and TRBJ2-7; the match to TRBD2 covers 11 bases. Germline V gene sequence: CDR1 SGHAT, CDR2 FQDESV (reference sequence). The CDR3 loop spans 13 amino acids. The CDR3 sequence: CASSLAGGHEQYF. The CDR3 DNA reads TGTGCCAGCAGCCTAGCGGGGGGTCACGAGCAGTACTTC. Supplemented by reference TRBV11-1 and TRBJ2-7, the full variable domain reads EAEVAQSPRYKITEKSQAVAFWCDPISGHATLYWYRQILGQGPELLVQFQDESVVDDSQLPKDRFSAERLKGVDSTLKIQPAELGDSAMYLCASSLAGGHEQYFGPGTRLTVT.

This chain's CDR3 is CASSQVKGQGDNTDTQYF. In DNA form, the CDR3 reads TGTGCCAGCAGCCAAGTGAAAGGACAGGGGGATAACACAGATACGCAGTATTTT. This chain connects TRBV3-1 (or the pseudogene TRBV3-2) to TRBJ2-3; TRBD1 matches 10 bases. CDR1 LGHDT and CDR2 YNNKEL come from the germline V gene (reference sequence). The V segment lost 1 base and the J segment 2 bases; nucleotides outside the gene matches: 9. The CDR3 spans 18 residues.

The chain combines TRBV2 with TRBJ1-5; no clear D gene. Germline values: CDR1 SNHLY, CDR2 FYNNEI. Trimming took 6 bases from V and 3 from J, leaving 6 bases between them. The CDR3 spans 12 residues. The CDR3, as DNA: TGTGCCAGCAGAGAATACAATCAGCCCCAGCATTTT. As protein: CASREYNQPQHF.

This rearrangement joins TRBV3-1 (or the pseudogene TRBV3-2) to TRBJ1-6; TRBD1 matches 9 bases. V lost 3 bases and J lost 8; bases outside the gene matches: 5. This CDR3 spans 15 amino acids. CDR1 is LGHDT and CDR2 is YNNKEL in the germline V gene (reference sequence). DNA of the CDR3: TGTGCCAGCAGCCAGAGGACAGGGGTGGATTCACCCCTCCACTTT. Translating gives CASSQRTGVDSPLHF.

The chain links TRBV15 to TRBJ1-4; the match to TRBD1 covers 10 bases. J was trimmed by 8 bases and V by 3 bases; bases with no gene match: 6. The CDR3 covers 15 residues. The germline V gene encodes CDR1 LNHNV and CDR2 YYDKDF (reference sequence). The CDR3 DNA follows: TGTGCCACCAGCAGCGGACAGGGGGTAGGGGAAAAACTGTTTTTT. Residues: CATSSGQGVGEKLFF.

V is TRBV29-1 and J is TRBJ1-1; D ambiguous. The CDR3 runs 12 residues. Germline CDR1 reads SQVTM; CDR2 reads ANQGSEA. Trimming pared 5 bases from V and 4 bases from J, leaving 11 bases between. The CDR3 sequence: CSVLRSGTEAFF. The CDR3 DNA follows: TGCAGCGTTCTCAGAAGCGGCACTGAAGCTTTCTTT.

The genes are TRBV11-3 and TRBJ2-5; unclear D gene. Germline loops: CDR1 SGHNT, CDR2 YENEEA. The CDR3 contains 13 residues. V gave up 1 base and J gave up 3 bases, with 6 bases separating them. CDR3 nucleotides: TGTGCCAGCAGCTTAGTGGCAGAAGAGACCCAGTACTTC. It codes for CASSLVAEETQYF.

The chain joins TRBV5-1 to TRBJ2-3, with 7 positions matching TRBD1. This CDR3 comprises 14 residues. V was pared by 3 bases and J by 0 bases, with 1 base of the junction left unmatched. Germline values: CDR1 SGHRS, CDR2 YFSETQ. The DNA for the CDR3 is TGCGCCAGCAGCTGGACAGGTAGCACAGATACGCAGTATTTT. Protein: CASSWTGSTDTQYF.

The CDR3 loop is CASSVRWDSPTDTQYF. CDR3 sequence (DNA): TGTGCCAGCAGCGTACGATGGGACTCCCCCACAGATACGCAGTATTTT. The V gene is TRBV9, the J gene TRBJ2-3, with D possibly being TRBD2 (6 bases). The CDR3 contains 16 residues. Trimming shortened V by 1 base and J by 2 bases, and 14 bases separated the two germline ends. Germline CDR1 reads SGDLS; CDR2 reads YYNGEE.

The V gene is TRBV3-1 (or the pseudogene TRBV3-2), the J gene TRBJ1-2; possible D gene TRBD1, 6 bases. Trimming pared 2 bases from V and 5 bases from J, leaving 15 bases between. The CDR3 is made up of 15 amino acids. Per the germline V gene, CDR1 is LGHDT and CDR2 is YNNKEL (reference sequence). CDR3 nucleotides: TGTGCCAGCAGCCAACGGGGGGGCCTTGGGTATGGCTACACCTTC. Translating gives CASSQRGGLGYGYTF.